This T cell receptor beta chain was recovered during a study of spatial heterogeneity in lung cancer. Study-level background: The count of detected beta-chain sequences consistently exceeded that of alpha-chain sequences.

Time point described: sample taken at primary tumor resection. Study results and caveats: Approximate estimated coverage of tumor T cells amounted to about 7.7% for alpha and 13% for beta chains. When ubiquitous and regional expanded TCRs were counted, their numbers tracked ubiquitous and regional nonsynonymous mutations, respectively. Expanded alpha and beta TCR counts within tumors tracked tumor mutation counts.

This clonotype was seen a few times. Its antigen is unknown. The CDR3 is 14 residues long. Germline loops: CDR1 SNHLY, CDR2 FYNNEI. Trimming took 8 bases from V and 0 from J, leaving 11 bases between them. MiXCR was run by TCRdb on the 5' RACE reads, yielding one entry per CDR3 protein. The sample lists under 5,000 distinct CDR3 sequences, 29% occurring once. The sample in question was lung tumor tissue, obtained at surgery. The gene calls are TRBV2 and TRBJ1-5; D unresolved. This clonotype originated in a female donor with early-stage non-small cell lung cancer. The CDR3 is CASARLNSNQPQHF. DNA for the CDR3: TGTGCCAGCGCCCGACTGAATAGCAATCAGCCCCAGCATTTT.